What follows describes a single T cell receptor beta chain. Its cognate antigen is unknown. The libraries were made with immunoSEQ v3. Libraries were prepared by immunoSEQ multiplex PCR; TCRdb keeps only in-frame clonotypes and omits some of them. The repertoire consists of about 46,000 clones, with about 86% occurring once and the leading ten covering approximately 5.1%. The CDR3 is 14 residues long. Germline lookup yields CDR1 SQVTM and CDR2 ANQGSEA. Time point described: pre-treatment sample, taken before nivolumab and TIL therapy. The source of the sample is a study of TIL therapy for anti-PD-1-resistant metastatic lung cancer. Study conclusions and caveats: This highly selected cohort may not generalize to typical lung cancer patients.

The sequence came from a person between 25 and 80 years old with non-small cell lung cancer. The specimen comprised blood, sampled at baseline. V usage is TRBV29-1 and J usage is TRBJ1-6; the D is unclear. CDR3 bases: TGCAGTGACAAACCCGGTCCCAATAATTCACCCCTCCACTTT. Encoded protein: CSDKPGPNNSPLHF.